This record looks at one TCR beta chain sequence and its context. Its antigen specificity is not known. No clone much larger than this one lies a single base away; base qualities are absent. To sequence the TCRbeta CDR3 region, genomic DNA was isolated from the sorted cells. The immunoSEQ Assay was used to sequence the TCRbeta CDR3 regions. In its TCRdb copy, this immuneACCESS table keeps in-frame sequences only and misses some clones. Where compared with another copy, unresolved V genes explain less than half of these, and the others have no known cause. The sample contains about 130,000 clones, roughly 92% of them found a single time. Jointly, the top ten make up more than 0.7% of the sample. The data are from a study of OX40 agonist ivuxolimab in advanced cancers. For context, the study as a whole: Ivuxolimab was an agonistic, fully human IgG2 monoclonal antibody directed against OX40 (CD134), a costimulatory receptor. Peripheral TCRbeta sequencing was intended to test whether TCR sequence diversity was altered and clonal T-cell expansion was caused by ivuxolimab. Partial responses were achieved by three dose-escalation patients, of whom one had hepatocellular carcinoma and two had cutaneous melanoma. Intravenous ivuxolimab was administered to patients every 2 weeks at six dose levels: 0.01, 0.1, 0.3, 1.5, 3 and 10 mg/kg. The dose-escalation cohort was almost 85% male with a mean age of approximately 60 years, ranging from roughly 20 to 80. The paper covers the monotherapy dose-escalation part of the phase I ivuxolimab trial, which included N of about 50 patients. Among the approximately 54 dose-escalation patients, around 20 had hepatocellular carcinoma, 15 or so melanoma, 9 renal cell carcinoma and 9 head and neck cancer. Patients were allowed to have had prior anti-PD-1, anti-PD-L1 or anti-CTLA-4 therapy, and around two fifths of the dose-escalation patients had been treated with checkpoint inhibitors.

General findings and caveats noted by the study authors: Low levels of normalized T-cell clonal expansion were also seen in some patients who did not respond. The antigen specificity of the peripheral T cells that underwent clonal expansion was not determined. After ivuxolimab, more expanded clones were found on average in CD8+ T cells than in CD4+ T cells. At doses from 0.1 to 3.0 mg/kg, clonal expansion was seen in both CD4+ and CD8+ blood T cells between baseline and week 6. In the 0.1-3.0 mg/kg groups, partial responders were among the patients with the lowest normalized peripheral clonal expansion, particularly in CD8+ T cells.

Patients with autoimmune disease history or receiving systemic immunosuppression were excluded from the trial. Peripheral blood for TCR sequencing was collected from all dose cohorts at baseline, on cycle 4 day 1, and on cycle 7 day 1. Samples came from an open-label, multicenter, first-in-human phase I dose-escalation trial of ivuxolimab. The trial enrolled adults with locally advanced or metastatic head and neck squamous cell, hepatocellular, melanoma or renal cell carcinoma. Before TCR sequencing, CD4+ T cells and CD8+ T cells were sorted from peripheral blood as separate populations. The receptor comes from an adult with an advanced solid tumor such as melanoma, head and neck, liver or kidney cancer. This material consisted of CD4+ or CD8+ T cells sorted from blood, taken in a trial of the OX40 agonist ivuxolimab.

The CDR3 corresponds to CASSSQDRNPYEQYF. The nucleotides read TGTGCCAGCAGTTCCCAGGACAGGAATCCTTACGAGCAGTACTTC. This chain joins TRBV2 to TRBJ2-7, and TRBD1 aligns with 7 junction nucleotides. Sequences SNHLY (CDR1) and FYNNEI (CDR2) are obtained from the germline V gene. After removal of 5 bases from V and 4 bases from J, the junction retains 11 bases not matched to a gene. The CDR3 goes from the cysteine to the phenylalanine over 15 residues. The read is trimmed to its CDR3 DNA, 45 bases read in frame from base 1.